This T cell receptor (beta chain) stems from a study of cytomegalovirus exposure and HLA in healthy donors. Study conclusions and caveats: Despite most TCR sequences being rare, some public TCRs occurred in many donors.

As to this clone: Its antigen is not identified.

Profiled with immunoSEQ multiplex PCR; TCRdb holds only in-frame clones, not every one. The data contain under 250,000 clones, over 80% of them seen just once; the ten biggest clones take up roughly 1%. The length of the CDR3 is 15 residues. V was clipped by 3 bases and J by 6 bases; unmatched bases: 7. Germline CDR1 and CDR2: LNHDA and SQIVND (reference sequence). The material sequenced was PBMCs. This receptor was identified in a woman in her late teens or twenties in good health and CMV-seronegative. The chain links TRBV19 to TRBJ2-1; TRBD2 matches at 8 bases. The CDR3 DNA reads as TGTGCCAGTAGTATCGCCGGGAGGGGGGTCAATGAGCAGTTCTTC. This encodes CASSIAGRGVNEQFF.